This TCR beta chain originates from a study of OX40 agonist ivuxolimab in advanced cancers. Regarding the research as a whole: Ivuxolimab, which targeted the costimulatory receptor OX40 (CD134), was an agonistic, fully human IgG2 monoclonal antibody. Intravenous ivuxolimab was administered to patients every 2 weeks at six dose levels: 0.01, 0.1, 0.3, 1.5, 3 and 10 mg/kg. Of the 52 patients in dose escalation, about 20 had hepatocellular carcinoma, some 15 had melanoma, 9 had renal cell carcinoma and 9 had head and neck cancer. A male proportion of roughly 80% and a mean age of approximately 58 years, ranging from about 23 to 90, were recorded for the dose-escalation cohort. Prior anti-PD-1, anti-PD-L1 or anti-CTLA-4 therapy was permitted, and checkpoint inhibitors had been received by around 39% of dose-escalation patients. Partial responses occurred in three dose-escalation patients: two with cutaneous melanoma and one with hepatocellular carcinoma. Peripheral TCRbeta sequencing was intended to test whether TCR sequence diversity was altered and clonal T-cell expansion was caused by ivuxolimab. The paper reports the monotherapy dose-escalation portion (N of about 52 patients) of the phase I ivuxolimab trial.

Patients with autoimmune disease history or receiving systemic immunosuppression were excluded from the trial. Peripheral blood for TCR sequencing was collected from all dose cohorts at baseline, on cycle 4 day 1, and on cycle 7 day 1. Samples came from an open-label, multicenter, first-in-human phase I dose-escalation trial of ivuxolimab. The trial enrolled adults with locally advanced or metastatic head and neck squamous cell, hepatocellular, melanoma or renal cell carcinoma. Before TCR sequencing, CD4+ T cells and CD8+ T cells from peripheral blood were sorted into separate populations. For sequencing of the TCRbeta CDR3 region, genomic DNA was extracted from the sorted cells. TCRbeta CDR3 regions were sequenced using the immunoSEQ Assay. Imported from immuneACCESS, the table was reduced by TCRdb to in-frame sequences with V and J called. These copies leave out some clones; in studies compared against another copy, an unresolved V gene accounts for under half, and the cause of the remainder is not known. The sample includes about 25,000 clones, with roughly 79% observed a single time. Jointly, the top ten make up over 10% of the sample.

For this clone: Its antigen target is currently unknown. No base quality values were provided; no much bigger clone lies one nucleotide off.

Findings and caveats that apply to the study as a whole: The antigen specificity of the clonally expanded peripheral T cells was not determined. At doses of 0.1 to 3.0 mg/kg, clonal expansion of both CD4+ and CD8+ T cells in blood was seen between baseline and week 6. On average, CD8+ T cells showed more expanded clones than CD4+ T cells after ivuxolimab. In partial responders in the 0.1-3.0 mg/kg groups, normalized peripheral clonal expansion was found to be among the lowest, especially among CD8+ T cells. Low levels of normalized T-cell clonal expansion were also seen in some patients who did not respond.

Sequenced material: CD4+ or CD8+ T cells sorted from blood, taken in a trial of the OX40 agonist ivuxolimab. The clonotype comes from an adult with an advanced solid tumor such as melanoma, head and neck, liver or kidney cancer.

In nucleotide form, the sequence is TGCGCCAGCAGGATAACAGGGACGAACACTGAAGCTTTCTTT. Its coded protein is CASRITGTNTEAFF. In this chain, TRBV4-1 is recombined with TRBJ1-1; TRBD1 is possibly the D segment (6 matching bases). The CDR3, from cysteine to phenylalanine, totals 14 residues. Only CDR3 DNA is held: 42 bases, read in frame from base 1. Deletion took 6 bases off V and 1 base off J, with a span of 12 bases between the germline ends. For CDR1 and CDR2, the germline V gene lists MGHRA and YSYEKL.